These 24 T cell receptor beta chains were all obtained from the same sample, sequenced in a study of CD8 T cells in Susac syndrome. The authors reverse transcribed roughly 0.5 to 1 ug RNA with random hexamers. Using its own MiXCR run on the immunoSEQ multiplex PCR reads, TCRdb lists one record per CDR3 protein. The sample shows 150,000 or so distinct CDR3 sequences, around 96% of them seen only once. The sample consisted of CD4+ T cells from PBMCs. The source of these receptors is a human donor with Susac syndrome.

The rearrangement uses TRBV19 and TRBJ2-3; 8 bases line up with TRBD2. CDR3 size: 14 residues. The V segment lost 4 bases and the J segment 3 bases; nucleotides outside the gene matches: 3. The germline gives CDR1 LNHDA, CDR2 SQIVND (reference sequence). Here the CDR3 reads CASSKSGSTDTQYF. The DNA of the CDR3 is TGTGCCAGTAGTAAGAGCGGGAGTACAGATACGCAGTATTTT.

The chain couples TRBV29-1 to TRBJ2-3; no firm D call. The CDR3 is made up of 11 amino acids. Trimming stripped 4 bases from V and 2 bases from J, with 4 bases between. CDR1 SQVTM and CDR2 ANQGSEA come from the germline V gene. CDR3 residues: CSVGITDTQYF. The CDR3 region has the DNA TGCAGCGTTGGGATCACAGATACGCAGTATTTT.

The chain combines TRBV20-1 with TRBJ1-2; D unclear. Trimming shortened V by 5 bases and J by 7 bases, and 14 bases separated the two germline ends. Germline CDR1 DFQATT, CDR2 SNEGSKA (reference sequence). The CDR3 totals 12 residues. DNA of the CDR3: TGCAGTGCTCCAGGACGCCAGCCTGGCTACACCTTC. This translates into CSAPGRQPGYTF.

The V gene is TRBV15, the J gene TRBJ1-5; D perhaps matches TRBD1 (6 bases). The CDR3 extends over 13 amino acids. Germline V CDR1 and CDR2: LNHNV, YYDKDF (reference sequence). Trimming stripped 3 bases from V and 6 bases from J, with 9 bases between. The CDR3 nucleotides read TGTGCCACCAGCAGCAGGGGTGGTCAGCCCCAGCATTTT. Protein sequence: CATSSRGGQPQHF.

V usage is TRBV11-2 and J usage is TRBJ2-1; 7 nucleotides line up with TRBD1. With V trimmed by 4 bases and J by 0 bases, 3 bases remained unmatched. Germline V gene sequence: CDR1 SGHAT, CDR2 FQNNGV. The CDR3 runs to 15 residues. This CDR3 reads CASSSNRGSYNEQFF. In DNA, the CDR3 is TGTGCCAGCAGCTCGAACAGGGGCTCCTACAATGAGCAGTTCTTC. Based on the CDR3 plus reference TRBV11-2 and TRBJ2-1, the full variable domain is EAGVAQSPRYKIIEKRQSVAFWCNPISGHATLYWYQQILGQGPKLLIQFQNNGVVDDSQLPKDRFSAERLKGVDSTLKIQPAKLEDSAVYLCASSSNRGSYNEQFFGPGTRLTVL.

The chain links TRBV30 to TRBJ1-5; D is unclear. V lost 3 bases and J lost 7, with 10 bases in between. This CDR3 comprises 12 residues. Germline CDR1 is GTSNPN and CDR2 is SVGIG (reference sequence). CDR3 protein: CAWSDADQPQHF. Written as DNA, the CDR3 is TGTGCCTGGAGCGACGCCGACCAGCCCCAGCATTTT. Complete variable domain (other parts from reference TRBV30 and TRBJ1-5): SQTIHQWPATLVQPVGSPLSLECTVEGTSNPNLYWYRQAAGRGLQLLFYSVGIGQISSEVPQNLSASRPQDRQFILSSKKLLLSDSGFYLCAWSDADQPQHFGDGTRLSIL.

The chain has TRBV28 and TRBJ1-6; TRBD1 matches at 10 bases. V was clipped by 8 bases and J by 4 bases; unmatched bases: 11. CDR1 MDHEN and CDR2 SYDVKM come from the germline V gene. The CDR3 runs to 17 residues. CDR3 loop: CASYRDRGRKYNSPLHF. The CDR3 DNA is TGTGCCAGCTACCGAGACAGGGGGCGCAAGTATAATTCACCCCTCCACTTT.

The chain carries TRBV29-1 and TRBJ2-3; D is possibly TRBD2 (5 bases). V dropped 2 bases and J dropped 4 bases, with 10 bases sitting between them. This CDR3 has 13 amino acids. Germline CDR1 reads SQVTM; CDR2 reads ANQGSEA. The chain's CDR3 is CSVETGMADTQYF. The DNA of the CDR3 is TGCAGCGTTGAAACGGGGATGGCAGATACGCAGTATTTT.

The chain has TRBV25-1 and TRBJ1-1; D call uncertain. This CDR3 is built from 15 residues. Germline V lookup: CDR1 MGHDK, CDR2 SYGVNS. V lost 1 base and J 0 bases, leaving 9 bases between the germline ends. As DNA, the CDR3 is TGTGCCAGCAGTGAATTAAGGGCAATGAACACTGAAGCTTTCTTT. Amino acids: CASSELRAMNTEAFF.

J is TRBJ2-5 and V is TRBV28; D is perhaps TRBD1 or TRBD2 (5 bases each). Trimming stripped 6 bases from V and 5 bases from J, with 16 bases between. This CDR3 comprises 14 residues. Germline CDR1 and CDR2: MDHEN and SYDVKM. DNA of the CDR3: TGTGCCAGCAGCCTGCTACTGAGGGGCGAGACCCAGTACTTC. It encodes CASSLLLRGETQYF. Full variable domain (missing parts from reference TRBV28 and TRBJ2-5): DVKVTQSSRYLVKRTGEKVFLECVQDMDHENMFWYRQDPGLGLRLIYFSYDVKMKEKGDIPEGYSVSREKKERFSLILESASTNQTSMYLCASSLLLRGETQYFGPGTRLLVL.

V gene TRBV14 combines with J gene TRBJ2-1; 10 bases line up with TRBD2. Germline CDR1 is SGHDN and CDR2 is FVKESK. The CDR3 totals 16 residues. The V segment lost 4 bases and the J segment 10 bases; nucleotides outside the gene matches: 13. The CDR3 DNA reads TGTGCCAGCAGCCTCCTTCCGGGACTAGCGACGGGGGAGCAGTTCTTC. Protein: CASSLLPGLATGEQFF.

The CDR3 DNA reads as TGTGCCAGCAGTTTCACAGGGGACCGCGAGCAGTACGTC. This gives the protein CASSFTGDREQYV. The chain has TRBV7-9 and TRBJ2-7; 7 bases align to TRBD1. CDR3 length: 13 residues. V trimming: 6 bases; J trimming: 6 bases; junction bases outside the gene matches: 8. Germline CDR1 and CDR2: SEHNR and FQNEAQ (reference sequence).

The V gene is TRBV2, the J gene TRBJ2-4, with D perhaps matching TRBD1 (6 bases). This CDR3 has 12 residues. From germline, CDR1 is SNHLY and CDR2 FYNNEI. V shed 6 bases and J shed 15 bases, with 18 bases lying between them. Here the CDR3 DNA reads TGTGCCAGCAGGTTACAGGGCCCGCCTCGGTACTTC. The encoded protein is CASRLQGPPRYF.

The J gene is TRBJ1-1, the V gene TRBV4-2, with D possibly matching TRBD1 (5 bases). The V end lost 0 bases, the J end lost 4 bases, and 9 bases lay between the germline ends. From germline, CDR1 is LGHNA and CDR2 YNFKEQ. CDR3 size: 14 residues. CDR3 sequence: CASSQDREGTEAFF. The DNA for the CDR3 is TGTGCCAGCAGCCAAGACAGGGAGGGCACTGAAGCTTTCTTT.

The chain combines TRBV12-3 or TRBV12-4 with TRBJ2-3, with TRBD2 as a possible D gene (5 bases). The CDR3 has 13 residues. The ends were cut back, 3 bases at V and 4 bases at J, with 8 bases in the middle. DNA of the CDR3: TGTGCCAGCAGTTTCCGGGGATCAGATACGCAGTATTTT. Translation: CASSFRGSDTQYF.

V usage is TRBV9 and J usage is TRBJ2-3; D call uncertain. Trimming took off 3 bases at V and 0 bases at J, with 5 bases between the two ends. Germline V gene sequence: CDR1 SGDLS, CDR2 YYNGEE. CDR3 length: 13 residues. For the CDR3, the DNA is TGTGCCAGCAGCGACAGTAGCACAGATACGCAGTATTTT. This sequence encodes CASSDSSTDTQYF.

This clonotype has just one count. This chain joins TRBV7-8 and TRBJ1-5; 7 nucleotides line up with TRBD1. After removal of 1 base from V and 4 bases from J, the junction contained 7 bases not matched to a gene. The germline V gene has CDR1 SGHVS and CDR2 FQNEAQ. The CDR3 loop spans 16 amino acids. The CDR3 spells CASSLGSTGANQPQHF. The DNA for the CDR3 is TGTGCCAGCAGCTTAGGAAGTACAGGGGCTAATCAGCCCCAGCATTTT. The full variable domain, rest sourced from reference TRBV7-8 and TRBJ1-5, is GAGVSQSPRYKVAKRGQDVALRCDPISGHVSLFWYQQALGQGPEFLTYFQNEAQLDKSGLPSDRFFAERPEGSVSTLKIQRTQQEDSAVYLCASSLGSTGANQPQHFGDGTRLSIL.

The chain recombines TRBV7-9 with TRBJ2-5, with 7 bases that match TRBD2. The V gene's germline CDR1 is SEHNR and CDR2 FQNEAQ (reference sequence). This CDR3 is built from 14 residues. Unmatched junction bases numbered 1, after V lost 0 bases and J lost 3 bases. CDR3 sequence reads: CASSLAAGEETQYF. The CDR3 DNA follows: TGTGCCAGCAGCTTAGCGGCGGGGGAAGAGACCCAGTACTTC.

This sequence joins TRBV12-3 or TRBV12-4 and TRBJ1-5; D unresolved. This CDR3 contains 13 residues. Trimming stripped 3 bases from V and 2 bases from J, with 5 bases between. CDR3 in amino acids: CASSLSGNQPQHF. The CDR3 bases are TGTGCCAGCAGTTTGAGTGGCAATCAGCCCCAGCATTTT.

The chain joins TRBV2 to TRBJ1-5; a possible D gene is TRBD1 (5 bases). CDR3 length: 14 residues. CDR1 is SNHLY and CDR2 is FYNNEI in the germline V gene. V was trimmed by 8 bases and J by 2 bases, leaving 13 bases between them. This chain's CDR3 is CASQGGGRNQPQHF. Here the CDR3 DNA reads TGTGCCAGCCAGGGAGGTGGGCGCAATCAGCCCCAGCATTTT. Filled out from reference TRBV2 and TRBJ1-5, the complete variable domain reads EPEVTQTPSHQVTQMGQEVILRCVPISNHLYFYWYRQILGQKVEFLVSFYNNEISEKSEIFDDQFSVERPDGSNFTLKIRSTKLEDSAMYFCASQGGGRNQPQHFGDGTRLSIL.

J is TRBJ2-7 and V is TRBV2; TRBD2 matches 11 bases. The ends lost 9 bases at V and 2 bases at J; junction bases unmatched: 3. The germline CDR1 and CDR2 sequences are SNHLY and FYNNEI. This CDR3 has 13 amino acids. For the CDR3, the DNA is TGTGCCAGATCTAGCGGGAGGACCTACGAGCAGTACTTC. Encoded protein: CARSSGRTYEQYF.

The CDR3 nucleotides are TGCAGTGCTAGGGGGAGCCTCCCCTACGAGCAGTACTTC. It translates to CSARGSLPYEQYF. The chain uses TRBV20-1 and TRBJ2-7, with D possibly being TRBD2 (5 bases). V was shortened by 3 bases and J by 2 bases, with 11 bases between the two germline ends. Germline V gene data show CDR1 as DFQATT and CDR2 as SNEGSKA (reference sequence). CDR3 length: 13 residues.

The chain joins TRBV29-1 to TRBJ1-2, with 7 bases lining up with TRBD1. The CDR3 is 12 residues long. Germline CDR1 and CDR2: SQVTM and ANQGSEA. Losses at the gene ends were 4 bases for V and 3 bases for J; bases not matched to a gene: 2. CDR3 amino acids: CSVGGQHYGYTF. In nucleotides, the CDR3 is TGCAGCGTTGGGGGACAGCACTATGGCTACACCTTC.

V and J are TRBV7-8 and TRBJ2-1, with D uncertain. CDR3 size: 13 residues. Germline V lookup: CDR1 SGHVS, CDR2 FQNEAQ. The germline V and J ends were trimmed by 0 bases and 10 bases, with 10 bases remaining between them. CDR3 protein: CASSLAATYEQFF. DNA for the CDR3: TGTGCCAGCAGCTTAGCGGCTACTTACGAGCAGTTCTTC.